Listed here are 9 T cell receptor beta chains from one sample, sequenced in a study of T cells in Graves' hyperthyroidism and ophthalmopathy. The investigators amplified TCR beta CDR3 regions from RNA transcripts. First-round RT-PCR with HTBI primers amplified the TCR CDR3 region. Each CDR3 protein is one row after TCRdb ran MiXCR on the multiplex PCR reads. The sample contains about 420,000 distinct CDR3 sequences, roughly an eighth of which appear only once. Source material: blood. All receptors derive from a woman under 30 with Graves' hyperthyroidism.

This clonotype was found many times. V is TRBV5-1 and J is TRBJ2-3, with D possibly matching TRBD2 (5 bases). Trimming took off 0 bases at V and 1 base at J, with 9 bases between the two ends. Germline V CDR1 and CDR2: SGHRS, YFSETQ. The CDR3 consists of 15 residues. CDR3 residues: CASSLVGRGTDTQYF. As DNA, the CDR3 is TGCGCCAGCAGCTTGGTCGGGCGGGGCACAGATACGCAGTATTTT.

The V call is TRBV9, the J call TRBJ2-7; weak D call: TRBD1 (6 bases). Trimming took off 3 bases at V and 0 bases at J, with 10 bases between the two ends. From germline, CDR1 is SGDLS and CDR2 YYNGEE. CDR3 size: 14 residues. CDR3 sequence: CASSDQGSSYEQYF. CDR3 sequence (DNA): TGTGCCAGCAGCGATCAGGGGTCCTCCTACGAGCAGTACTTC. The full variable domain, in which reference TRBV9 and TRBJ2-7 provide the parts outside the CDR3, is DSGVTQTPKHLITATGQRVTLRCSPRSGDLSVYWYQQSLDQGLQFLIQYYNGEERAKGNILERFSAQQFPDLHSELNLSSLELGDSALYFCASSDQGSSYEQYFGPGTRLTVT.

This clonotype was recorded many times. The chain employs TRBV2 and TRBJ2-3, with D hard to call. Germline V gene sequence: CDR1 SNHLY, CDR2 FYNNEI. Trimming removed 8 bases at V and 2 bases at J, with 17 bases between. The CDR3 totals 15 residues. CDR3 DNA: TGTGCCAGCCTAGACGACGGCAGCTCCACAGATACGCAGTATTTT. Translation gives CASLDDGSSTDTQYF. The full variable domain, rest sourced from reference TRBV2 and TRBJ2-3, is EPEVTQTPSHQVTQMGQEVILRCVPISNHLYFYWYRQILGQKVEFLVSFYNNEISEKSEIFDDQFSVERPDGSNFTLKIRSTKLEDSAMYFCASLDDGSSTDTQYFGPGTRLTVL.

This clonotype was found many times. CDR3 nucleotide sequence: TGTGCCTGGAGGGGGACTAGCGGGAGTGGTCTGCAGTTCTTC. It yields the protein CAWRGTSGSGLQFF. This chain links TRBV30 with TRBJ2-1, with 14 bases that match TRBD2. The germline V gene has CDR1 GTSNPN and CDR2 SVGIG (reference sequence). This CDR3 region has 14 residues. The V segment lost 3 bases and the J segment 12 bases; nucleotides outside the gene matches: 7.

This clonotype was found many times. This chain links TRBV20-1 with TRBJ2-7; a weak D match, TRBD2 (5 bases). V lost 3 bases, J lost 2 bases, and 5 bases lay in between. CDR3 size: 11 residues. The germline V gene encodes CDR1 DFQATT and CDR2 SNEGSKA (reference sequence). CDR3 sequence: CSASGTYEQYF. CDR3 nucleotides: TGCAGTGCTAGCGGGACCTACGAGCAGTACTTC.

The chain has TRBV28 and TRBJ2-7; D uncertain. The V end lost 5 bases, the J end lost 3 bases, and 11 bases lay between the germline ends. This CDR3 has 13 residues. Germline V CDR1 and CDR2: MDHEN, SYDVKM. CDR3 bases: TGTGCCAGCAGTCCGCCCGCTTACTACGAGCAGTACTTC. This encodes CASSPPAYYEQYF.

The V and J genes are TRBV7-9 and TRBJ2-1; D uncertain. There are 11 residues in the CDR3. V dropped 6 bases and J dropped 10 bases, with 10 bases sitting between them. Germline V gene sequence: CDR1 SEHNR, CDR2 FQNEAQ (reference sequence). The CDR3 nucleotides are TGTGCCAGCAGTTCAGTTATGGAGCAGTTCTTC. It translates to CASSSVMEQFF.

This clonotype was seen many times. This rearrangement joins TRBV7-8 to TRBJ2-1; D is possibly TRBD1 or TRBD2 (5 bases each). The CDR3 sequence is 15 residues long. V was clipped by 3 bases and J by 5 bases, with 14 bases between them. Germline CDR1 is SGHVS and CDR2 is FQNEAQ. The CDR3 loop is CASSFVGTVNNEQFF. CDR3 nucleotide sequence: TGTGCCAGCAGCTTCGTTGGGACGGTGAACAATGAGCAGTTCTTC.

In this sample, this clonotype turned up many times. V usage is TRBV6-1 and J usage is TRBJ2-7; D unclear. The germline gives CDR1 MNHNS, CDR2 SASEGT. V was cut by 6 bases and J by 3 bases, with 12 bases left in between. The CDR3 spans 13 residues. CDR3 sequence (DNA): TGTGCCAGCAGGGCCGTCGGCTACTACGAGCAGTACTTC. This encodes CASRAVGYYEQYF.